This passage covers 28 T cell receptor beta chains from one sample sequenced in a study of T cell repertoires in cytomegalovirus infection. TCRdb fed the reads into MiXCR, producing one record per CDR3 protein. The sample comprises roughly 860,000 distinct CDR3 sequences, about 33% of which are singletons, and 9.5% to 15% rests with the top ten. These TCRs' antigens remain unknown. The sequences come from cultured CD8+ T cells from PBMCs, collected from culture after CMV antigen stimulation. All receptors derive from a human donor in good health (CMV status not recorded). Some clones in this sample may be carry-over from other donors' samples.

The chain joins TRBV19 to TRBJ1-6; D is unresolved. The CDR3 is 14 residues long. V gave up 4 bases and J gave up 2 bases, with 6 bases separating them. CDR1 is LNHDA, CDR2 SQIVND, per germline (reference sequence). The CDR3 nucleotides are TGTGCCAGTAGTAAGGCTCCCTATAATTCACCCCTCCACTTT. Translation gives CASSKAPYNSPLHF.

The CDR3 nucleotides are TGCGCCAGCAGCCAAGCCGACGGGGGTCAGCCCCAGCATTTT. Translation: CASSQADGGQPQHF. J is TRBJ1-5 and V is TRBV4-3; maybe TRBD1 (5 bases). V was shortened by 1 base and J by 6 bases, with 10 bases between the two germline ends. The CDR3 has 14 residues. Looked up from germline, CDR1 is LGHNA and CDR2 is YSLEER.

This clonotype was detected a few times. J is TRBJ2-7 and V is TRBV6-5; 8 bases line up with TRBD1. The CDR3 covers 12 residues. J gave up 7 bases and V 4 bases, and 3 bases lay outside the gene matches. Germline CDR1 is MNHEY and CDR2 is SVGAGI. The CDR3 nucleotides read TGTGCCAGCAGTTTCAGGGGGCAAGAGCAGTACTTC. This codes for CASSFRGQEQYF.

CDR3 protein: CASSQDRREHYNEQFF. The CDR3 nucleotides are TGCGCCAGCAGCCAAGATAGGCGGGAACACTACAATGAGCAGTTCTTC. This chain joins TRBV4-1 and TRBJ2-1; D possibly corresponds to TRBD2 (6 bases). Germline V CDR1 and CDR2: MGHRA, YSYEKL. The CDR3 covers 16 residues. V was clipped by 0 bases and J by 3 bases, with 12 bases between them.

This clonotype has only a few counts. The chain combines TRBV6-2 or TRBV6-3 with TRBJ2-3, with D possibly matching TRBD1 (6 bases). V shed 1 base and J shed 2 bases, with 10 bases lying between them. The CDR3 runs to 15 residues. Germline lookup yields CDR1 MNHEY and CDR2 SVGEGT. For the CDR3, the DNA is TGTGCCAGCAGTTACTTCACAGGGATCACAGATACGCAGTATTTT. The encoded protein is CASSYFTGITDTQYF.

In its sample, this clonotype was seen a few times. This sequence joins TRBV11-3 and TRBJ2-3; the match to TRBD1 covers 9 bases. Germline assignment: CDR1 SGHNT and CDR2 YENEEA. This CDR3 comprises 15 residues. V lost 8 bases, J lost 1 base, and 7 bases stayed unmatched. CDR3: CASAGGDRGTDTQYF. The CDR3 region has the DNA TGTGCCAGCGCGGGTGGGGACAGGGGCACAGATACGCAGTATTTT.

The chain links TRBV7-8 to TRBJ2-3; D ambiguous. This CDR3 contains 15 residues. The germline CDR1 and CDR2 sequences are SGHVS and FQNEAQ. The V gene lost 0 bases and the J gene lost 2 bases, with 9 bases spanning the gap. The CDR3, as DNA: TGTGCCAGCAGCTTAGCCCCCCGAAACACAGATACGCAGTATTTT. Protein sequence: CASSLAPRNTDTQYF.

V is TRBV5-6 and J is TRBJ2-3; weak D call: TRBD1 (5 bases). V lost 4 bases and J 3 bases, leaving 12 bases between the germline ends. CDR3 length equals 14 residues. Germline V gives CDR1 SGHDT, CDR2 YYEEEE. The CDR3 is CASSTDRVTDTQYF. The CDR3 coding sequence is TGTGCCAGCAGCACCGACAGAGTTACAGATACGCAGTATTTT.

A single count supports this clonotype. The chain joins TRBV29-1 to TRBJ2-7; 9 bases line up with TRBD1. The V gene end was trimmed by 5 bases and the J gene end by 5 bases; junction bases not matched to a gene: 7. Germline V CDR1 and CDR2: SQVTM, ANQGSEA. This CDR3 spans 13 amino acids. The CDR3 here is CSVIQGAVHEQYF. The CDR3, as DNA: TGCAGCGTTATACAGGGGGCGGTCCACGAGCAGTACTTC.

This clonotype was counted only a few times. The V gene is TRBV7-4, the J gene TRBJ2-5; 10 bases are a match to TRBD2. The J segment lost 3 bases and the V segment lost 11 bases, leaving 6 bases of the junction unmatched. The CDR3 is 13 amino acids. The germline gives CDR1 SGHVT, CDR2 SQSDAQ. CDR3 nucleotides: TGTGCCTTGGGGCTAGCGGGGGAAGAGACCCAGTACTTC. Its protein product is CALGLAGEETQYF. Supplemented by reference TRBV7-4 and TRBJ2-5, the full variable domain reads GAGVSQSPRYKVAKRGRDVALRCDSISGHVTLYWYRQTLGQGSEVLTYSQSDAQRDKSGRPSGRFSAERPERSVSTLKIQRTEQGDSAVYLCALGLAGEETQYFGPGTRLLVL.

Worth noting for this clonotype: This clone may be a read error of a much larger clone one base away. The CDR3: CASSRGPTGYEQYF. DNA of the CDR3: TGTGCCAGCAGCCGAGGACCGACTGGGTACGAGCAGTACTTC. The chain uses TRBV7-6 and TRBJ2-7; the D is unclear. This CDR3 has 14 amino acids. CDR1 is SGHVS and CDR2 is FNYEAQ in the germline V gene. The V gene lost 5 bases and the J gene lost 4 bases, with 15 bases spanning the gap.

This clonotype was counted at least ten times. The chain uses TRBV12-3 or TRBV12-4 and TRBJ2-2, with D possibly TRBD2 on 7 matching bases. V lost 1 base, J lost 9 bases, and 15 bases lay in between. CDR3 size: 15 residues. The CDR3 DNA follows: TGTGCCAGCAGTTTAGGGGGGGGCCTTTACCGGGAGCTGTTTTTT. It yields the protein CASSLGGGLYRELFF.

The chain couples TRBV20-1 to TRBJ1-5, with D unclear. V was trimmed by 5 bases and J by 2 bases, leaving 16 bases between them. The CDR3 has 15 amino acids. Germline-derived CDR1 and CDR2 are DFQATT and SNEGSKA (reference sequence). CDR3 DNA sequence: TGCAGTGCTTCCAGGCGGGGTCGGCGCAATCAGCCCCAGCATTTT. Protein product: CSASRRGRRNQPQHF.

The rearrangement links TRBV2 to TRBJ2-2; 11 bases match TRBD2. Germline CDR1 reads SNHLY; CDR2 reads FYNNEI. The trim removed 6 bases at V and 8 bases at J, leaving 11 bases unmatched. The CDR3 has 16 amino acids. The CDR3, as DNA: TGTGCCAGCAGCCCCGGGACTAGCGGTTTAAAGGGGGAGCTGTTTTTT. It is translated as CASSPGTSGLKGELFF.

The table lists this clonotype with a few counts. A single base separates this from a much larger clone, so it may be a read error. The chain joins TRBV3-1 to TRBJ2-1; D perhaps matches TRBD1 (6 bases). There are 12 residues in the CDR3. Trimming shortened V by 5 bases and J by 5 bases, and 7 bases separated the two germline ends. Germline-derived CDR1 and CDR2 are LGHDT and YNNKEL (reference sequence). CDR3 nucleotide sequence: TGTGCCAGCAGCTACAGGGACAATGAGCAGTTCTTC. Its protein product is CASSYRDNEQFF.

The chain carries TRBV7-4 and TRBJ2-1; D not certain. CDR1 SGHVT and CDR2 SQSDAQ come from the germline V gene. Between the trimmed V and J ends, which lost 1 base and 3 bases, there was a span of 7 bases. The CDR3 extends over 14 amino acids. The CDR3 region has the DNA TGTGCCAGCAGCTTAGAGGCCGGCTACAATGAGCAGTTCTTC. The encoded protein is CASSLEAGYNEQFF.

The CDR3 region is CSVEETSGIFSTDTQYF. CDR3 bases: TGCAGCGTTGAGGAGACTAGCGGGATTTTTAGCACAGATACGCAGTATTTT. V and J are TRBV29-1 and TRBJ2-3; TRBD2 agrees at 11 bases. The CDR3 consists of 17 residues. The ends lost 3 bases at V and 0 bases at J; junction bases unmatched: 8. Per germline, CDR1 SQVTM and CDR2 ANQGSEA.

This clonotype was recorded at least ten times. This chain links TRBV9 with TRBJ1-2; tentatively, D is TRBD1 (5 bases). V dropped 1 base and J dropped 13 bases, with 20 bases sitting between them. In germline, CDR1 is SGDLS, CDR2 YYNGEE. This CDR3 has 14 amino acids. This chain's CDR3 is CASSVTPLGIGVTF. The CDR3 DNA sequence: TGTGCCAGCAGCGTAACGCCCCTCGGGATAGGGGTCACCTTC.

The CDR3 protein is CASSERTGDTGELFF. In DNA, the CDR3 is TGTGCCAGCAGTGAGCGGACTGGTGACACCGGGGAGCTGTTTTTT. The chain carries TRBV25-1 and TRBJ2-2; D possibly corresponds to TRBD2 (5 bases). The CDR3 totals 15 residues. Germline values: CDR1 MGHDK, CDR2 SYGVNS. The germline V and J ends were trimmed by 3 bases and 3 bases, with 11 bases remaining between them.

The table lists this clonotype with a count of one. The chain combines TRBV7-2 with TRBJ1-4, with 7 bases fitting TRBD1. The CDR3 sequence is 13 residues long. Germline CDR1 and CDR2: SGHTA and FQGNSA. V shed 5 bases and J 9 bases; nucleotides not matched to a gene: 6. The chain's CDR3 is CASSLGQVQKLFF. The CDR3 coding sequence is TGTGCCAGCAGCCTCGGACAGGTCCAAAAACTGTTTTTT.

CDR3 sequence reads: CASTLSTGGVETQYF. The CDR3 DNA follows: TGTGCCAGCACCCTCTCGACAGGGGGCGTCGAGACCCAGTACTTC. The chain carries TRBV6-2 or TRBV6-3 and TRBJ2-5; TRBD1 matches at 10 bases. From germline, CDR1 is MNHEY and CDR2 SVGEGT. The CDR3 has 15 amino acids. With V trimmed by 7 bases and J by 5 bases, 10 bases remained unmatched.

The chain carries TRBV27 and TRBJ1-1; 7 bases match TRBD1. CDR1 MNHEY and CDR2 SMNVEV come from the germline V gene (reference sequence). The CDR3 loop spans 14 amino acids. The trim removed 3 bases at V and 4 bases at J, leaving 5 bases unmatched. CDR3 protein: CASSLGNRGTEAFF. CDR3 nucleotide sequence: TGTGCCAGCAGTTTGGGAAACAGGGGCACTGAAGCTTTCTTT.

Only a few counts were recorded for this clonotype. V and J are TRBV6-1 and TRBJ2-1, with 7 bases matching TRBD1. Germline CDR1 MNHNS, CDR2 SASEGT. CDR3 size: 13 residues. With V trimmed by 7 bases and J by 5 bases, 5 bases remained unmatched. DNA for the CDR3: TGTGCCAGCATTTACAGGGGCCACAATGAGCAGTTCTTC. It translates to CASIYRGHNEQFF.

The table lists this clonotype with many counts. The chain recombines TRBV19 with TRBJ2-1; 9 nucleotides align to TRBD1. V gave up 3 bases and J gave up 8 bases; unmatched junction bases: 8. Germline values: CDR1 LNHDA, CDR2 SQIVND (reference sequence). This CDR3 has 15 residues. Written as DNA, the CDR3 is TGTGCCAGTAGTATTTACGATTGGACAGGGGATGAGCAGTTCTTC. Protein product: CASSIYDWTGDEQFF.

This clonotype was counted ten times or more. The V gene is TRBV27, the J gene TRBJ1-4, with TRBD1 as a possible D gene (5 bases). The germline V gene encodes CDR1 MNHEY and CDR2 SMNVEV (reference sequence). The length of the CDR3 is 15 residues. Trimming cost V 8 bases and J 5 bases, with 18 bases left between them. CDR3 nucleotide sequence: TGTGCCAGCGGGGCCATGGGTCGGGGAAATGAAAAACTGTTTTTT. Residues: CASGAMGRGNEKLFF.

This clonotype was observed a few times. This sequence joins TRBV19 and TRBJ2-1; TRBD2 matches 12 bases. CDR1 and CDR2 from the germline V gene are LNHDA and SQIVND (reference sequence). V was clipped by 5 bases and J by 5 bases; unmatched bases: 4. The CDR3 totals 15 residues. The CDR3 DNA sequence: TGTGCCAGTAGTCCTCTAGCGGGGGGGAACAATGAGCAGTTCTTC. Its translation: CASSPLAGGNNEQFF.

The chain combines TRBV19 with TRBJ2-7; D is perhaps TRBD1 (6 bases). The CDR3 runs to 13 residues. V shed 5 bases and J shed 2 bases, with 10 bases lying between them. Germline V CDR1 and CDR2: LNHDA, SQIVND (reference sequence). CDR3 nucleotide sequence: TGTGCCAGTAGTGAACAGGGTCCCTACGAGCAGTACTTC. Its translation is CASSEQGPYEQYF.

The V and J genes are TRBV5-1 and TRBJ2-3; 9 bases match TRBD2. This CDR3 has 15 residues. The germline CDR1 and CDR2 sequences are SGHRS and YFSETQ. V lost 4 bases and J lost 2; bases outside the gene matches: 5. CDR3 coding DNA: TGCGCCAGCAGCGCTAGCGGGACCGACACAGATACGCAGTATTTT. This codes for CASSASGTDTDTQYF.